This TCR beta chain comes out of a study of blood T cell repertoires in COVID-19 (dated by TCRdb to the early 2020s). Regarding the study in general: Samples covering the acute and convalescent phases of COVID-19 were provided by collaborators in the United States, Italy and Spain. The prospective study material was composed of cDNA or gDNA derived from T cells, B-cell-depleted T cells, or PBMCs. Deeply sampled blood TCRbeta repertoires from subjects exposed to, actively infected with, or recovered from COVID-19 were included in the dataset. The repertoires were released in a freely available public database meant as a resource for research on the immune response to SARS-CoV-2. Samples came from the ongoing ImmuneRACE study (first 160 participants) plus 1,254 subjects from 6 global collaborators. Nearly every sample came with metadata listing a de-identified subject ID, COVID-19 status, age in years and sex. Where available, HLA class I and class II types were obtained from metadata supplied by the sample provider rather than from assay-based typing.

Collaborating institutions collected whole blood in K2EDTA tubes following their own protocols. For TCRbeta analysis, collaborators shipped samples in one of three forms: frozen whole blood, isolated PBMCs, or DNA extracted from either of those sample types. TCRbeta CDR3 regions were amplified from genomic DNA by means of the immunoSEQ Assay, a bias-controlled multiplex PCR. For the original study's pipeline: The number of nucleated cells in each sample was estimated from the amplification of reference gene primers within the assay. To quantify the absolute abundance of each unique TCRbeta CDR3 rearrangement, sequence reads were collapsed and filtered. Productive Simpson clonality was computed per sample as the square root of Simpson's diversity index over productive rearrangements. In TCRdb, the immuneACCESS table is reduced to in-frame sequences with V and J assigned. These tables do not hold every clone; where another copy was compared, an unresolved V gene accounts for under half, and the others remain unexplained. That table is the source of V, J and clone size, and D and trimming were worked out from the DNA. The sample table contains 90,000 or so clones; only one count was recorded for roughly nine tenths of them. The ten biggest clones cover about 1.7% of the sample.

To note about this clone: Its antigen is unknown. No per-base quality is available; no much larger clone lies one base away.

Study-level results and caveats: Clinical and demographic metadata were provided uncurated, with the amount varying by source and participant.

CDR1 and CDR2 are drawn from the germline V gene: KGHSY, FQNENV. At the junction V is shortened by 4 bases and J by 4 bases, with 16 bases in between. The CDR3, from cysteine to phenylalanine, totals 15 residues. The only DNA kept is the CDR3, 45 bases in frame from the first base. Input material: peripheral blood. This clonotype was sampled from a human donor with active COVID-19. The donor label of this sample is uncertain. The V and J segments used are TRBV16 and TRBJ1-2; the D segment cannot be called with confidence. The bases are TGTGCCAGCAGCCCCATACCGGGATCGTTCTATGGCTACACCTTC. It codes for CASSPIPGSFYGYTF.